This T cell receptor beta chain was captured by sequencing in a study of control samples from healthy donors and cancer patients. The germline V gene encodes CDR1 SGHNT and CDR2 YYREEE (reference sequence). V dropped 0 bases and J dropped 4 bases, with 13 bases sitting between them. The length of the CDR3 is 16 residues. Libraries were prepared by immunoSEQ multiplex PCR; TCRdb keeps only in-frame clonotypes and omits some of them. The sample contains about 150,000 clones, about 93% of which appear only once. The sequence came from a man aged 50-59 years in good health. Sample: blood. This chain connects TRBV5-4 to TRBJ2-2; possible D gene TRBD1, 5 bases. CDR3 residues: CASSLGQGLGTGELFF. The CDR3 nucleotides read TGTGCCAGCAGCTTGGGGCAGGGTCTTGGCACCGGGGAGCTGTTTTTT. Looking up the rest from reference TRBV5-4 and TRBJ2-2 gives the full variable domain: ETGVTQSPTHLIKTRGQQVTLRCSSQSGHNTVSWYQQALGQGPQFIFQYYREEENGRGNFPPRFSGLQFPNYSSELNVNALELDDSALYLCASSLGQGLGTGELFFGEGSRLTVL.